This T cell receptor beta chain originates from a study of siplizumab effects on memory and regulatory T cells. Study outcomes and limitations: The alloreactive clones that mapped to unstimulated subsets made up only a minor fraction.

Here immunoSEQ multiplex PCR was the method, and the copy in TCRdb shows in-frame clones only, minus some. In the table there are roughly 64,000 clones, 96% of which are singletons. For this clone: Its antigen is currently unknown.

Germline CDR1 reads LGHNT; CDR2 reads FRNRAP. The CDR3 has 20 residues. V gave up 2 bases and J gave up 3 bases; unmatched junction bases: 15. This TCR derives from a human donor in good health. The chain is built from TRBV12-5 and TRBJ2-6; TRBD1 aligns across 8 bases. Source material: naive CD8+ T cells sorted from blood. In nucleotides, the CDR3 is TGTGCTAGTGGTTTGCTATTTGAGCAGGGGGCACAGGATGGGGCCAACGTCCTGACTTTC. As protein: CASGLLFEQGAQDGANVLTF.